A selection of T cell receptor beta chains follows, all from one sample in a study of regulatory dendritic cells for organ transplantation. Assay: immunoSEQ multiplex PCR; the TCRdb copy retains only in-frame clones and omits some. The table includes tens of thousands of clones, about three quarters detected once. Sequenced input: memory CD4+ T cells from blood. The origin of the receptors is a human donor in good health. Both conserved end residues are part of each CDR3. The D gene is left open where the match is weak. The size of a clone is reported for some rows only, either as once, few or many, or as a class for expanded clones.

NA | TRBJ2-6 | 15 | TRBV14 | NA | CASSQVGSGANVLTF | TGTGCCAGCAGCCAAGTGGGTTCTGGGGCCAACGTCCTGACTTTC
NA | TRBJ2-1 | 13 | TRBV29-1 | NA | CSGRSPSAGEQFF | TGCAGCGGTCGTAGCCCCAGCGCGGGTGAGCAGTTCTTC
NA | TRBJ1-4 | 14 | TRBV19 | TRBD1 | CASTGTGYNEKLFF | TGTGCCAGTACGGGGACAGGATATAATGAAAAACTGTTTTTT
few | TRBJ1-6 | 16 | TRBV18 | NA | CASSPLSADTHSPLHF | TGTGCCAGCTCACCCCTATCAGCCGACACACATTCACCCCTCCACTTT
NA | TRBJ2-3 | 18 | TRBV21-1 | NA | CASREQAGGPVGTDTQYF | TGTGCCAGCAGGGAACAGGCGGGAGGGCCTGTTGGAACAGATACGCAGTATTTT
NA | TRBJ2-2 | 18 | TRBV9 | NA | CASSALPGHNLGAGELFF | TGTGCCAGCAGCGCGCTGCCGGGACACAACTTGGGTGCCGGGGAGCTGTTTTTT
NA | TRBJ2-5 | 13 | TRBV6-1 | NA | CASSQSGAETQYF | TGTGCCAGCAGTCAGTCGGGGGCGGAGACCCAGTACTTC
NA | TRBJ2-7 | 13 | TRBV13 | NA | CASSLRPGKEQYF | TGTGCCAGCAGCTTAAGGCCAGGGAAGGAGCAGTACTTC
NA | TRBJ2-7 | 14 | TRBV28 | NA | CASSRQGGHYEQYF | TGTGCCAGCAGTCGACAGGGAGGCCACTACGAGCAGTACTTC
NA | TRBJ2-1 | 13 | TRBV28 | NA | CASSLVAGSEQFF | TGTGCCAGCAGTTTAGTCGCCGGGTCTGAGCAGTTCTTC
few | TRBJ1-2 | 17 | TRBV6-1 | NA | CASSVQSGDGALYGYTF | TGTGCCAGCAGTGTTCAATCGGGTGACGGGGCCCTCTATGGCTACACCTTC
NA | TRBJ1-1 | 13 | TRBV29-1 | NA | CSVGSGGYTEAFF | TGCAGCGTTGGATCGGGTGGCTACACTGAAGCTTTCTTT
NA | TRBJ2-2 | 16 | TRBV4-2 | NA | CASSQAEVRYTGELFF | TGTGCCAGCAGCCAAGCTGAAGTTAGGTACACCGGGGAGCTGTTTTTT
once | TRBJ2-3 | 16 | TRBV28 | TRBD1 | CASSPYTGGAADTQYF | TGTGCCAGCAGTCCCTACACAGGGGGCGCGGCGGATACGCAGTATTTT
NA | TRBJ2-2 | 14 | TRBV30 | NA | CAWTGILFSGELFF | TGTGCCTGGACAGGGATCCTTTTCTCCGGGGAGCTGTTTTTT
NA | TRBJ2-2 | 19 | TRBV15 | TRBD2 | CATSRDRLAGVTNTGELFF | TGTGCCACCAGCAGAGATCGGCTAGCGGGGGTCACGAACACCGGGGAGCTGTTTTTT
NA | TRBJ1-2 | 16 | TRBV5-4 | NA | CASSLAVPRKGYGYTF | TGTGCCAGCAGCTTGGCGGTCCCCAGGAAAGGCTATGGCTACACCTTC
NA | TRBJ1-2 | 14 | TRBV5-4 | NA | CASSLGPKGDGYTF | TGTGCCAGCAGCTTGGGCCCTAAGGGAGATGGCTACACCTTC
NA | TRBJ2-7 | 16 | TRBV18 | TRBD1 | CASSLIGQGPSYEQYF | TGTGCCAGCTCACTCATTGGACAGGGGCCATCCTACGAGCAGTACTTC
few | TRBJ1-5 | 15 | TRBV2 | TRBD1 | CASRGTGFSNQPQHF | TGTGCCAGCAGAGGGACAGGATTTAGCAATCAGCCCCAGCATTTT
NA | TRBJ1-1 | 14 | TRBV19 | NA | CASILWGARTEAFF | TGTGCCAGTATCCTTTGGGGCGCTAGGACTGAAGCTTTCTTT
NA | TRBJ1-1 | 12 | TRBV30 | NA | CAWKQGNTEAFF | TGTGCCTGGAAACAGGGGAACACTGAAGCTTTCTTT
NA | TRBJ2-5 | 14 | TRBV7-2 | NA | CASSPSGDQETQYF | TGTGCCAGCAGCCCATCCGGGGACCAAGAGACCCAGTACTTC
NA | TRBJ2-3 | 14 | TRBV27 | TRBD1 | CASSFGQEVDTQYF | TGTGCCAGCAGTTTCGGACAGGAGGTTGATACGCAGTATTTT
NA | TRBJ1-1 | 12 | TRBV21-1 | NA | CASSKSPAEAFF | TGTGCCAGCAGCAAATCTCCGGCGGAAGCTTTCTTT
NA | TRBJ2-7 | 14 | TRBV21-1 | NA | CASSTPPIIYEQYF | TGTGCCAGCAGCACGCCCCCTATCATCTACGAGCAGTACTTC
once | TRBJ2-3 | 12 | TRBV6-6 | NA | CASSYGTDTQYF | TGTGCCAGCAGTTACGGCACAGATACGCAGTATTTT
NA | TRBJ2-7 | 14 | TRBV18 | TRBD1 | CASSPGTESYEQYF | TGTGCCAGCTCACCGGGGACAGAAAGCTACGAGCAGTACTTC
NA | TRBJ2-5 | 17 | TRBV5-4 | TRBD2 | CASSLMASGGGLETQYF | TGTGCCAGCAGCTTGATGGCTAGCGGGGGGGGTCTGGAGACCCAGTACTTC
NA | TRBJ2-1 | 13 | TRBV30 | TRBD2 | CASQRDSYNEQFF | TGTGCCTCCCAGCGGGATTCCTACAATGAGCAGTTCTTC
once | TRBJ2-1 | 11 | TRBV29-1 | NA | CSEATYNEQFF | TGCAGCGAGGCAACCTACAATGAGCAGTTCTTC
NA | TRBJ2-3 | 14 | TRBV10-3 | NA | CAISEGGGHDTQYF | TGTGCCATCAGTGAGGGGGGTGGTCACGATACGCAGTATTTT
NA | TRBJ2-2 | 15 | TRBV7-8 | TRBD2 | CASNNAGRGTGELFF | TGTGCCAGCAATAATGCGGGGAGGGGCACCGGGGAGCTGTTTTTT
NA | TRBJ2-7 | 14 | TRBV7-2 | NA | CASSADPRADEQYF | TGTGCCAGCAGCGCCGATCCGCGGGCAGACGAGCAGTACTTC
NA | TRBJ1-4 | 13 | TRBV30 | NA | CAWSSGNGEKLFF | TGTGCCTGGAGTTCCGGGAATGGTGAAAAACTGTTTTTT